The 21 T cell receptor beta chains listed next were all sequenced from one sample in a study of persistence of HIV-infected CD4 T cells. This was the immunoSEQ version 4 assay in survey mode. Libraries were prepared by immunoSEQ multiplex PCR; TCRdb keeps only in-frame clonotypes and omits some of them. The sample contains tens of thousands of clones, around 80% of which appear only once. The stimulus was lysate of CMV-infected fibroblasts, around 9.3 ug/mL. Memory cells lacking CD40L and CD69 with high CD45RO were sorted. These TCRs are of unknown antigen specificity. The sequencing used CD4+ T cells sorted from PBMCs after approximately 20-hour stimulation, collected from a patient who received antiretroviral therapy. The receptors originated from an adult man with HIV who was CMV-seropositive.

This clone is a singleton in its sample. The genes are TRBV6-5 and TRBJ1-1; D uncertain. Per the germline V gene, CDR1 is MNHEY and CDR2 is SVGAGI. The CDR3 covers 13 residues. The V end lost 6 bases, the J end lost 4 bases, and 12 bases lay between the germline ends. CDR3 sequence: CASSPREGTEAFF. DNA of the CDR3: TGTGCCAGCAGCCCGCGTGAGGGCACTGAAGCTTTCTTT.

The rearrangement links TRBV6-5 to TRBJ1-1; TRBD1 might be the D (5 bases). Looked up from germline, CDR1 is MNHEY and CDR2 is SVGAGI. This CDR3 spans 11 amino acids. V lost 6 bases to trimming and J lost 7 bases, with 9 bases between them. The CDR3 DNA reads TGTGCCAGCAGCCACGGGGGTGAAGCTTTCTTT. Amino acids: CASSHGGEAFF.

The chain recombines TRBV6-5 with TRBJ2-7, with 10 bases aligning to TRBD1. This CDR3 comprises 14 residues. Trimming at V came to 5 bases and at J to 2 bases, leaving 3 bases not matched to a gene. Germline CDR1 is MNHEY and CDR2 is SVGAGI. CDR3 sequence reads: CASSTTGGAYEQYF. The CDR3 DNA follows: TGTGCCAGCAGTACGACAGGGGGCGCCTACGAGCAGTACTTC.

The chain employs TRBV19 and TRBJ2-7; no definite D call. The CDR3 has 14 residues. In germline, CDR1 is LNHDA, CDR2 SQIVND (reference sequence). Trimming took 3 bases from V and 6 from J, leaving 15 bases between them. The CDR3 is CASSIGGVAPEQYF. The CDR3 region has the DNA TGTGCCAGTAGTATCGGTGGGGTTGCACCCGAGCAGTACTTC.

V and J are TRBV12-3 or TRBV12-4 and TRBJ1-2; tentatively, D is TRBD1 (6 bases). V was cut by 5 bases and J by 5 bases, with 9 bases left in between. The CDR3 has 12 residues. CDR3 protein: CASSAQGYGYTF. The CDR3 DNA sequence: TGTGCCAGCAGTGCCCAGGGGTATGGCTACACCTTC.

This clone was counted a single time. This chain joins TRBV7-2 and TRBJ2-3, with D possibly TRBD2 on 5 matching bases. The CDR3 loop spans 16 amino acids. Per germline, CDR1 SGHTA and CDR2 FQGNSA. V was shortened by 1 base and J by 2 bases, with 13 bases between the two germline ends. The DNA for the CDR3 is TGTGCCAGCAGCTTAGGCCGAGCGGATTTCACAGATACGCAGTATTTT. Translating it yields CASSLGRADFTDTQYF.

The rearrangement joins TRBV7-9 to TRBJ2-1; perhaps D is TRBD1 or TRBD2 (6 bases each). The V gene lost 1 base and the J gene lost 0 bases, with 7 bases spanning the gap. This CDR3 contains 15 residues. CDR1 is SEHNR and CDR2 is FQNEAQ in the germline V gene (reference sequence). The CDR3 nucleotides read TGTGCCAGCAGCTTAGAGGGGGGCTCCTACAATGAGCAGTTCTTC. Its protein product is CASSLEGGSYNEQFF.

In its sample, this clone was seen a few times. V gene TRBV6-6 combines with J gene TRBJ2-3; maybe TRBD1 (5 bases). Germline V gene sequence: CDR1 MNHNY, CDR2 SVGAGI (reference sequence). Trimming took 5 bases from V and 3 from J, leaving 21 bases between them. The CDR3 is 17 amino acids. CDR3 loop: CASSPGSGALGTDTQYF. DNA of the CDR3: TGTGCCAGCAGTCCCGGGTCTGGGGCGCTTGGGACAGATACGCAGTATTTT.

The chain combines TRBV19 with TRBJ2-1, with 10 bases fitting TRBD2. The CDR3 loop spans 17 amino acids. Per germline, CDR1 LNHDA and CDR2 SQIVND (reference sequence). The trim removed 5 bases at V and 1 base at J, leaving 8 bases unmatched. The CDR3 DNA sequence: TGTGCCAGTAGTTCCCGCCTAGCGGGGGCGTCCTACAATGAGCAGTTCTTC. Its protein product is CASSSRLAGASYNEQFF.

This clone was counted a few times. V gene TRBV19 combines with J gene TRBJ1-1; D not resolved. Trimming took 1 base from V and 1 from J, leaving 7 bases between them. CDR3 length equals 14 residues. Germline assignment: CDR1 LNHDA and CDR2 SQIVND (reference sequence). The CDR3 sequence is CASSIVGGNTEAFF. Here the CDR3 DNA reads TGTGCCAGTAGTATAGTGGGAGGGAACACTGAAGCTTTCTTT.

The V gene is TRBV7-9, the J gene TRBJ2-1, with 7 bases identical to TRBD1. Germline CDR1 SEHNR, CDR2 FQNEAQ (reference sequence). The CDR3 is 16 amino acids. After removal of 5 bases from V and 4 bases from J, the junction contained 11 bases not matched to a gene. The CDR3: CASSDPSGTAYNEQFF. CDR3 DNA: TGTGCCAGCAGCGACCCTTCCGGGACAGCTTACAATGAGCAGTTCTTC.

As regards this clone: The sample carries other DNA sequences with the same CDR3. The chain joins TRBV9 to TRBJ2-1; D is ambiguous. CDR1 and CDR2 (germline): SGDLS, YYNGEE. V lost 0 bases and J lost 9, with 10 bases in between. CDR3 size: 13 residues. CDR3 sequence reads: CASSVDLPGEQFF. DNA for the CDR3: TGTGCCAGCAGCGTAGATCTCCCAGGTGAGCAGTTCTTC. Variable domain in full (rest from reference TRBV9 and TRBJ2-1): DSGVTQTPKHLITATGQRVTLRCSPRSGDLSVYWYQQSLDQGLQFLIQYYNGEERAKGNILERFSAQQFPDLHSELNLSSLELGDSALYFCASSVDLPGEQFFGPGTRLTVL.

V usage is TRBV6-6 and J usage is TRBJ2-3; weak D call: TRBD2 (5 bases). Germline loops: CDR1 MNHNY, CDR2 SVGAGI (reference sequence). V lost 0 bases to trimming and J lost 0 bases, with 10 bases between them. This CDR3 spans 16 amino acids. The CDR3 protein is CASSYSKSGSTDTQYF. In nucleotides, the CDR3 is TGTGCCAGCAGTTACTCGAAAAGCGGTAGCACAGATACGCAGTATTTT.

This clone was observed once. This chain connects TRBV28 to TRBJ2-7; D not resolved. Trimming took off 4 bases at V and 3 bases at J, with 13 bases between the two ends. The V gene's germline CDR1 is MDHEN and CDR2 SYDVKM. The CDR3 extends over 14 amino acids. Written as DNA, the CDR3 is TGTGCCAGCAGTTACTCCAGGCTCCTCTACGAGCAGTACTTC. Its translation: CASSYSRLLYEQYF.

The chain uses TRBV19 and TRBJ1-4, with D unresolved. The CDR3 is 14 residues long. Germline V lookup: CDR1 LNHDA, CDR2 SQIVND (reference sequence). V lost 3 bases, J lost 6 bases, and 11 bases lay in between. The CDR3 protein is CASSITGLDEKLFF. DNA for the CDR3: TGTGCCAGTAGTATCACTGGGTTGGATGAAAAACTGTTTTTT.

V gene TRBV2 combines with J gene TRBJ1-6; D is ambiguous. V lost 6 bases, J lost 7 bases, and 16 bases lay in between. This CDR3 is built from 15 residues. Germline lookup yields CDR1 SNHLY and CDR2 FYNNEI. CDR3 in amino acids: CASRPGFAINSPLHF. The CDR3 DNA is TGTGCCAGCAGGCCGGGTTTCGCAATAAATTCACCCCTCCACTTT. The full variable domain, in which reference TRBV2 and TRBJ1-6 provide the parts outside the CDR3, is EPEVTQTPSHQVTQMGQEVILRCVPISNHLYFYWYRQILGQKVEFLVSFYNNEISEKSEIFDDQFSVERPDGSNFTLKIRSTKLEDSAMYFCASRPGFAINSPLHFGNGTRLTVT.

The rearrangement uses TRBV7-9 and TRBJ1-4; TRBD1 matches 7 bases. After removal of 5 bases from V and 3 bases from J, the junction contained 6 bases not matched to a gene. The CDR3 has 15 residues. CDR1 SEHNR and CDR2 FQNEAQ come from the germline V gene (reference sequence). Written as DNA, the CDR3 is TGTGCCAGCAGCAAGCAGACAGGGTCTAATGAAAAACTGTTTTTT. It translates to CASSKQTGSNEKLFF.

The chain employs TRBV7-3 and TRBJ2-4; D may be TRBD2 (7 bases). The CDR3 covers 20 residues. Trimming left V 2 bases short and J 1 base short, with 24 bases between. Germline V gene sequence: CDR1 SGHTA, CDR2 FQGTGA. The CDR3 DNA is TGTGCCAGCAGCTTATATGCCCACTTCACGGGGGGCAGCGCCAAAAACATTCAGTACTTC. Protein product: CASSLYAHFTGGSAKNIQYF.

This rearrangement joins TRBV19 to TRBJ2-2, with a tentative D call TRBD1 (5 bases). V was pared by 5 bases and J by 1 base, with 8 bases between. There are 14 residues in the CDR3. From germline, CDR1 is LNHDA and CDR2 SQIVND (reference sequence). CDR3 sequence: CASSFQGNTGELFF. The CDR3 DNA reads TGTGCCAGTAGTTTTCAGGGGAACACCGGGGAGCTGTTTTTT.

DNA of the CDR3: TGTGCCACCAGCAGGATACGGGGTGAAGCTTTCTTT. Translation gives CATSRIRGEAFF. V and J are TRBV15 and TRBJ1-1; D remains ambiguous. The length of the CDR3 is 12 residues. Trimming shortened V by 3 bases and J by 7 bases, and 9 bases separated the two germline ends. Germline-derived CDR1 and CDR2 are LNHNV and YYDKDF (reference sequence).

The chain is built from TRBV7-9 and TRBJ2-3; 8 bases agree with TRBD2. This CDR3 comprises 17 residues. After removal of 6 bases from V and 1 base from J, the junction contained 12 bases not matched to a gene. Looked up from germline, CDR1 is SEHNR and CDR2 is FQNEAQ (reference sequence). The CDR3 bases are TGTGCCAGCAGTCTTTGGGCAGCGGGGGATGGCACAGATACGCAGTATTTT. As protein: CASSLWAAGDGTDTQYF.